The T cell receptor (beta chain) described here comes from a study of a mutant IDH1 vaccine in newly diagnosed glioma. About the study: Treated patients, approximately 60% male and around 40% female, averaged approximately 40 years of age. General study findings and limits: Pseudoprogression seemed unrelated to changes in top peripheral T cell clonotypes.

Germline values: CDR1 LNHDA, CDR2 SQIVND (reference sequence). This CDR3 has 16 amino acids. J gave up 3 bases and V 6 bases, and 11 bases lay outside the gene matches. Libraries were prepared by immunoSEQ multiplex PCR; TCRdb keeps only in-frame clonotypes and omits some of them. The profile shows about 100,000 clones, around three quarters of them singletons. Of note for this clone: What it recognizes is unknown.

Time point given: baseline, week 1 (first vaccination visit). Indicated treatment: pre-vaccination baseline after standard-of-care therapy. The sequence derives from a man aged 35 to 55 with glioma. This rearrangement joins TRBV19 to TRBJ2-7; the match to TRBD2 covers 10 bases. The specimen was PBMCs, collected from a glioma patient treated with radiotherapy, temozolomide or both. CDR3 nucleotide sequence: TGTGCCAGTAGCCTCCGGGGTAGCGGGGGGTTCTACGAGCAGTACTTC. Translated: CASSLRGSGGFYEQYF.